This T cell receptor beta chain was sequenced for a study of high-grade serous ovarian cancer treatment subgroups. Study as a whole: Each sample yielded on average 7,494 unique TCR beta rearrangements from approximately 13,000 reads.

Only in-frame clones appear in the TCRdb table, and some are missing; sequencing was by immunoSEQ multiplex PCR. The profile shows approximately 10,000 clones, around 72% of them singletons. A remark on this clone: The antigen is unknown.

CDR3 length: 15 residues. Germline-derived CDR1 and CDR2 are MDHEN and SYDVKM. V was cut by 2 bases and J by 2 bases, with 11 bases left in between. Tumor samples were taken before definitive surgery or chemotherapy. Points from the study as a whole: Clonal relatedness tracked neoantigen level, and by trend copy number and mutation load.

The specimen sequenced was tumor tissue. This receptor was taken from a human donor with high-grade serous ovarian cancer. This chain uses TRBV28 with TRBJ2-3, with D perhaps TRBD2 (6 bases). The CDR3 reads CASSLPSALTDTQYF. The CDR3 coding sequence is TGTGCCAGCAGTTTACCTAGCGCCCTCACAGATACGCAGTATTTT. Combining the CDR3 with reference TRBV28 and TRBJ2-3 gives the whole variable domain DVKVTQSSRYLVKRTGEKVFLECVQDMDHENMFWYRQDPGLGLRLIYFSYDVKMKEKGDIPEGYSVSREKKERFSLILESASTNQTSMYLCASSLPSALTDTQYFGPGTRLTVL.